The 2 T cell receptor beta chains below come from one sample, sequenced in a study of early T cells in non-severe SARS-CoV-2 infection. From the 5' RACE reads, TCRdb called clonotypes with MiXCR, one entry per CDR3 protein. Seen here are 75,000 to 100,000 distinct CDR3 sequences, about 15% observed once, and the top ten hold around 1.3%. Sequenced sample: whole blood. The receptors come from an adult who was a healthcare worker with PCR-confirmed SARS-CoV-2 infection or an uninfected control (not recorded which).

This clonotype was picked up a small number of times. The rearrangement joins TRBV12-3 or TRBV12-4 to TRBJ2-7; maybe TRBD2 (5 bases). Trimming removed 7 bases at V and 6 bases at J, with 13 bases between. This CDR3 has 12 residues. CDR3 nucleotide sequence: TGTGCCAGCACCGCCGTTGGACTCGAGCAGTACTTC. It translates to CASTAVGLEQYF.

V usage is TRBV11-2 and J usage is TRBJ1-5, with D hard to call. The germline V gene encodes CDR1 SGHAT and CDR2 FQNNGV. The CDR3 runs to 13 residues. The ends were cut back, 5 bases at V and 4 bases at J, with 9 bases in the middle. CDR3 in DNA: TGTGCCAGCAGCCTCAAGGGTAATCAGCCCCAGCATTTT. This encodes CASSLKGNQPQHF.